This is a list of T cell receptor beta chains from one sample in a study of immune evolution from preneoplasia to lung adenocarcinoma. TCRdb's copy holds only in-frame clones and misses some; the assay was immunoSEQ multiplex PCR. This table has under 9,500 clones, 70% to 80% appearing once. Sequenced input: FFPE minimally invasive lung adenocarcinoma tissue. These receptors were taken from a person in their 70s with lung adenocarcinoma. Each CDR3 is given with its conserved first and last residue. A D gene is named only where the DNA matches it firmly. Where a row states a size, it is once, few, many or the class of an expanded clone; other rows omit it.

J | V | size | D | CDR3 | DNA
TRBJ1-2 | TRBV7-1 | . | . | CASSKELQGKTYGYTF | TGTGCCAGCAGCAAGGAACTTCAGGGAAAGACCTATGGCTACACCTTC
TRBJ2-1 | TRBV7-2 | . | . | CASSPSVSSYNEQFF | TGTGCCAGCAGCCCGTCAGTCAGCTCCTACAATGAGCAGTTCTTC
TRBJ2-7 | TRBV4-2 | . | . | CASSQDPAGQGGSIEQYF | TGTGCCAGCAGCCAAGACCCCGCCGGTCAAGGGGGGTCTATCGAGCAGTACTTC
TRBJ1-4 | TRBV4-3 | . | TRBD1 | CASSQAGSGRGSEKLFF | TGCGCCAGCAGCCAAGCGGGCTCGGGCAGGGGGTCCGAAAAACTGTTTTTT
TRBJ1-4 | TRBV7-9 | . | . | CASSWTTTNEKLFF | TGTGCCAGCAGCTGGACAACAACTAATGAAAAACTGTTTTTT
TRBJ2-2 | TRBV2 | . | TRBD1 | CASSEQGVPGELFF | TGTGCCAGCAGTGAACAGGGGGTTCCCGGGGAGCTGTTTTTT
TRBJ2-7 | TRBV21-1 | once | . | CARPGHREQYF | TGTGCCCGACCCGGGCATCGCGAGCAGTACTTC
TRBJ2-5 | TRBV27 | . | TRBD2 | CASSSWTSGNQETQYF | TGTGCCAGCAGTTCGTGGACTAGCGGAAACCAAGAGACCCAGTACTTC
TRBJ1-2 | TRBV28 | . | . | CASSLFGGNYGYTF | TGTGCCAGCAGTTTATTTGGCGGAAACTATGGCTACACCTTC
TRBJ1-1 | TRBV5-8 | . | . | CASSWLAEAFF | TGTGCCAGCAGCTGGCTAGCCGAAGCTTTCTTT
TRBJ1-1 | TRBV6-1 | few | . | CASSDSIQTTAFF | TGTGCCAGCAGTGATTCAATTCAGACGACGGCTTTCTTT
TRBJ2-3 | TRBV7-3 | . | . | CASSPSSKGSSPSTDTQYF | TGTGCCAGCAGCCCAAGTTCAAAGGGTTCTAGCCCTAGCACAGATACGCAGTATTTT
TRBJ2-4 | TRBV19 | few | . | CASTPDEAGDKNIQYF | TGTGCCAGTACCCCGGACGAAGCTGGGGACAAAAACATTCAGTACTTC
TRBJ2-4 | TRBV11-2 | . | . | CASSLGGSLSNF | TGTGCCAGCAGCTTAGGAGGTAGCCTCTCGAACTTC
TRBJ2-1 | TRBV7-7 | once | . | CASSLGISGGADNEQFF | TGTGCTAGCAGCTTAGGGATAAGCGGTGGAGCTGACAATGAGCAGTTCTTC
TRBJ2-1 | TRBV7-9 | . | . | CASSHPTPHNEQFF | TGTGCCAGCAGCCACCCGACTCCCCACAATGAGCAGTTCTTC
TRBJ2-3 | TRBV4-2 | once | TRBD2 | CASSQGVTSGGARSTDTQYF | TGTGCCAGCAGCCAAGGGGTAACTAGCGGGGGGGCCCGAAGCACAGATACGCAGTATTTT
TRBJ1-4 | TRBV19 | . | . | CASSPTGGAEKLFF | TGTGCCAGTAGCCCCACGGGGGGAGCTGAAAAACTGTTTTTT
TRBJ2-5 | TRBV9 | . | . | CASSPGGEETQYF | TGTGCCAGCAGCCCAGGTGGTGAGGAGACCCAGTACTTC
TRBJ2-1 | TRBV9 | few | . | CASSVDYGEQFF | TGTGCCAGCAGCGTAGACTACGGTGAGCAGTTCTTC
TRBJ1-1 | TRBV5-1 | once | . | CASSLAVRDTEAFF | TGCGCCAGCAGCTTGGCCGTGCGGGACACTGAAGCTTTCTTT
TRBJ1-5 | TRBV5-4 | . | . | CASSLMGTLGPQHF | TGTGCCAGCAGCTTGATGGGGACATTGGGGCCCCAGCATTTT
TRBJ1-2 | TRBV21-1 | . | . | CASNAGTVIYGYTF | TGTGCCAGCAACGCCGGGACAGTAATCTATGGCTACACCTTC
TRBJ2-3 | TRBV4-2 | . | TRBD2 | CASSRRLAGDTDTQYF | TGTGCCAGCAGCCGCCGACTAGCGGGGGACACAGATACGCAGTATTTT
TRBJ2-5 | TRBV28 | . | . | CASSRLLVAETQYF | TGTGCCAGCAGCCGGCTGTTGGTGGCAGAGACCCAGTACTTC
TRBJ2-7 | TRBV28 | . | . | CASSDSGVGYEQYF | TGTGCCAGCAGTGACTCCGGGGTTGGGTACGAGCAGTACTTC
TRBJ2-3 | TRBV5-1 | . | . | CASSLELVADTQYF | TGCGCCAGCAGCTTGGAACTAGTCGCAGATACGCAGTATTTT
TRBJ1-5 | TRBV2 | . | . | CASREQGAQGQPQHF | TGTGCCAGCAGGGAACAGGGCGCCCAGGGACAGCCCCAGCATTTT
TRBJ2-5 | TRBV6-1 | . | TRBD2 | CASSPLAGGKETQYF | TGTGCCAGCTCTCCTCTAGCGGGGGGTAAAGAGACCCAGTACTTC
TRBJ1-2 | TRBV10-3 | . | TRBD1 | CAIRGTGLAGYTF | TGTGCCATCAGGGGGACAGGGCTTGCTGGCTACACCTTC
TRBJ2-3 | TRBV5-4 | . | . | CASSLTSTDTQYF | TGTGCCAGCAGCTTGACTAGCACAGATACGCAGTATTTT
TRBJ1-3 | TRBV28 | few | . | CASSFFGNTIYF | TGTGCCAGCAGTTTCTTTGGAAACACCATATATTTT
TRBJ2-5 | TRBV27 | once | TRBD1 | CASSSWTGGQETQYF | TGTGCCAGCAGTTCCTGGACAGGGGGCCAAGAGACCCAGTACTTC
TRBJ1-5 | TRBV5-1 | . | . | CASSAGGVGSNQPQHF | TGCGCCAGCAGCGCGGGCGGGGTTGGTAGCAATCAGCCCCAGCATTTT
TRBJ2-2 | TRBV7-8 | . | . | CASSLTFSGELFF | TGTGCCAGCAGCTTAACGTTTTCGGGGGAGCTGTTTTTT
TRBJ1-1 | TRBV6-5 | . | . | CASRLQRGGLTEAFF | TGTGCCAGCAGACTCCAAAGGGGGGGGCTGACTGAAGCTTTCTTT
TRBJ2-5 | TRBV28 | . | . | CASSPRRRREAQYF | TGTGCCAGCAGTCCTAGACGGAGAAGAGAGGCCCAGTACTTC
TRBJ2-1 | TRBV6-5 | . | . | CASRRDASSYNEQFF | TGTGCCAGCAGGAGGGACGCGAGCTCCTACAATGAGCAGTTCTTC
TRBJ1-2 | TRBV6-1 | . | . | CASSEAGTGYGYTF | TGTGCCAGCAGTGAAGCGGGAACAGGGTATGGCTACACCTTC
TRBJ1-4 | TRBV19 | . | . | CASSPVGAATNEKLFF | TGTGCCAGTAGTCCGGTCGGCGCGGCAACTAATGAAAAACTGTTTTTT